This is a list of T cell receptor beta chains from one sample in a study of shared clonotypes between healthy human individuals. Assay used: immunoSEQ multiplex PCR; TCRdb lists only in-frame clones, some missing. The sample records 850,000 to 1,200,000 clones, approximately 76% being singletons. The specimen sequenced was memory CD4+ T cells sorted from blood. The receptor set was obtained from a man aged 18-30 years in good health. The CDR3 runs from the conserved cysteine through the conserved F or W. The D gene is left open where the match is weak. Clone size is given for some rows only: seen once, a few or many times, or a class if the clone is expanded.

TRBJ1-2 | TRBD1 | TRBV5-1 | . | CASSENQGAGYGYTF | TGCGCCAGCAGCGAAAATCAGGGGGCCGGCTATGGCTACACCTTC
TRBJ2-5 | TRBD1 | TRBV2 | . | CASSDPGQGLRGRYF | TGTGCCAGCAGTGATCCGGGACAGGGGCTCCGGGGGCGGTACTTC
TRBJ2-3 | TRBD2 | TRBV2 | many | CASKGLAALTDTQYF | TGTGCCAGCAAGGGACTAGCGGCTCTCACAGATACGCAGTATTTT
TRBJ1-6 | TRBD1 | TRBV4-1 | . | CASSQFGTGNSPLHF | TGCGCCAGCAGCCAATTTGGGACAGGCAATTCACCCCTCCACTTT
TRBJ2-3 | . | TRBV5-1 | . | CASSLARGPTDTQYF | TGCGCCAGCAGCTTGGCACGGGGGCCCACAGATACGCAGTATTTT
TRBJ1-3 | . | TRBV5-4 | . | CASSLDGVGNTIYF | TGTGCCAGCAGCTTGGATGGGGTCGGAAACACCATATATTTT
TRBJ2-3 | . | TRBV5-6 | . | CASSWTSTDTQYF | TGTGCCAGCAGCTGGACAAGCACAGATACGCAGTATTTT
TRBJ1-6 | TRBD1 | TRBV7-9 | . | CASSYTGQGNNSPLHF | TGTGCCAGCAGCTACACTGGACAGGGGAATAATTCACCCCTCCACTTT
TRBJ1-4 | . | TRBV19 | . | CASSTGGGGNEKLFF | TGTGCCAGTAGTACCGGGGGCGGAGGTAATGAAAAACTGTTTTTT
TRBJ2-3 | . | TRBV6-5 | . | CASSYGNTQYF | TGTGCCAGCAGTTATGGGAATACGCAGTATTTT
TRBJ2-7 | . | TRBV10-3 | . | CAIGRDSLYEQYF | TGTGCCATCGGACGAGACAGCCTGTACGAGCAGTACTTC
TRBJ2-7 | . | TRBV6-6 | . | CASSYTQRGHYEQYF | TGTGCCAGCAGTTACACCCAGCGGGGACATTACGAGCAGTACTTC
TRBJ2-5 | . | TRBV9 | . | CASSPSQETQYF | TGTGCCAGCAGCCCTAGTCAAGAGACCCAGTACTTC
TRBJ2-5 | TRBD1 | TRBV5-6 | . | CASSFVGFMDRESETQYF | TGTGCCAGCAGCTTTGTCGGTTTCATGGACAGGGAATCCGAGACCCAGTACTTC
TRBJ1-5 | TRBD1 | TRBV2 | . | CASRIQGISNQPQHF | TGTGCCAGCAGGATACAGGGGATTAGCAATCAGCCCCAGCATTTT
TRBJ1-5 | . | TRBV30 | . | CAWSVSGTLSSWQHF | TGTGCCTGGAGTGTTTCAGGGACCCTATCCTCGTGGCAGCATTTT